This T cell receptor (beta chain) is drawn from a study of blood T cell repertoires in COVID-19. Study-wide context: Sites across the United States, Italy and Spain contributed samples from acute and convalescent COVID-19.

Libraries were prepared by immunoSEQ multiplex PCR; TCRdb keeps only in-frame clonotypes and omits some of them. Altogether approximately 45,000 clones are present, around 85% being singletons, with the ten largest covering 2.5% to 3%. CDR1 and CDR2 (germline): LNHDA, SQIVND (reference sequence). The CDR3 is 14 residues long. V was cut by 5 bases and J by 1 base, with 10 bases left in between. The V call is TRBV19, the J call TRBJ2-3; a possible D gene is TRBD1 (5 bases). Material for sequencing was peripheral blood. The TCR sequence derives from a woman over 75 with acute or convalescent COVID-19. The CDR3 here is CASSLQGGTDTQYF. DNA for the CDR3: TGTGCCAGTAGTTTGCAGGGTGGCACAGATACGCAGTATTTT.